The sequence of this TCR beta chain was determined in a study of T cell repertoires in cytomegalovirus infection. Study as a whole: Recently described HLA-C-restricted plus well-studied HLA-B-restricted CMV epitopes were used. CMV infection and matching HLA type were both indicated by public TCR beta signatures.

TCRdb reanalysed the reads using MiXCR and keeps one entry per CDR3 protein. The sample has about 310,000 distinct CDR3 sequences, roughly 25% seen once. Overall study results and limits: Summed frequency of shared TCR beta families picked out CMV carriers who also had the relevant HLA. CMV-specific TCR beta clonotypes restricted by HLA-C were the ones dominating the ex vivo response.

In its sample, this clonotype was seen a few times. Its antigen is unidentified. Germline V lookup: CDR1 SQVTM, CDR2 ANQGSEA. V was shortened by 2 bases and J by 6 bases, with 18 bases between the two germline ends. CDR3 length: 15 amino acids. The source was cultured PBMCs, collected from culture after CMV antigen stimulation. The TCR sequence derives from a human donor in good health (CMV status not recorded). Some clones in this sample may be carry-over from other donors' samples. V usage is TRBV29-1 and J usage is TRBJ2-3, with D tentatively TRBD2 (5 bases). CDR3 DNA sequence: TGCAGCGTTGAAAACTTCCCCAGCGGTAGGGATACGCAGTATTTT. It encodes CSVENFPSGRDTQYF.